The count of the clone carrying this TCR beta chain is one. What it binds is not known. Germline CDR1 SGHNT, CDR2 YYREEE (reference sequence). CDR3 length: 16 amino acids. The ends were cut back, 3 bases at V and 3 bases at J, with 16 bases in the middle. The entry originates in a study of brain T cells in children with intractable seizures. The study, taken as a whole, reports: Pre- and post-surgery blood differed in depth, so pre-surgery absences may be undersampling.

Measured with immunoSEQ multiplex PCR; TCRdb has only the in-frame clones, and not every one. The data hold approximately 41,000 clones, with 80% to 95% observed a single time. Sequencing was limited to surgery cases with top T cell transcript signatures in brain tissue. Patients received at least one anti-epileptic drug before surgery. This sequence joins TRBV5-4 and TRBJ1-5, with D tentatively TRBD1 (6 bases). Sample: peripheral blood, taken at surgery. This TCR came from a girl aged 2 to 10 with tuberous sclerosis and intractable seizures. The CDR3 region is CASSYQGQSDNQPQHF. CDR3 nucleotide sequence: TGTGCCAGCAGCTATCAAGGACAGAGCGACAATCAGCCCCAGCATTTT.